This TCR beta chain was captured by sequencing in a study of blood T cell repertoires in COVID-19. Study at large: Both acute and convalescent COVID-19 samples were obtained from the United States, Italy and Spain. Sources were T cells, B-cell-depleted T cells, or PBMCs; the material itself was cDNA or gDNA.

The V end lost 6 bases, the J end lost 4 bases, and 15 bases lay between the germline ends. This CDR3 region has 14 residues. Germline V CDR1 and CDR2: SGHDN, FVKESK. Clones were sequenced by immunoSEQ multiplex PCR, and TCRdb holds only the in-frame ones, with some missing. The data hold 68,000 or so clones, with about nine tenths observed a single time. The sample comprised peripheral blood. The clonotype comes from a woman in her 70s with acute or convalescent COVID-19. The chain is built from TRBV14 and TRBJ1-2, with D perhaps matching TRBD1 (5 bases). CDR3 amino acids: CASSDRGLGYGYTF. Written as DNA, the CDR3 is TGTGCCAGCAGTGATAGGGGCCTCGGCTATGGCTACACCTTC. The complete variable domain, with remaining parts taken from reference TRBV14 and TRBJ1-2, reads EAGVTQFPSHSVIEKGQTVTLRCDPISGHDNLYWYRRVMGKEIKFLLHFVKESKQDESGMPNNRFLAERTGGTYSTLKVQPAELEDSGVYFCASSDRGLGYGYTFGSGTRLTVV.